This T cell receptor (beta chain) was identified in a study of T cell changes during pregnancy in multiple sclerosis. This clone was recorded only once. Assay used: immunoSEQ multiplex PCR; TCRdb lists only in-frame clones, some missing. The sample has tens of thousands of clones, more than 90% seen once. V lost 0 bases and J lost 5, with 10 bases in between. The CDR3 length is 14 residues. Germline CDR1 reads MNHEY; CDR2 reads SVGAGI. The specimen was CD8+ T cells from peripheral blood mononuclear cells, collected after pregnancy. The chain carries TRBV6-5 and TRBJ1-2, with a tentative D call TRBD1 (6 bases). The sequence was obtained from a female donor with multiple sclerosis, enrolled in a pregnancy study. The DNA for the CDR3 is TGTGCCAGCAGTTACTCCAGGGGCTATTATGGCTACACCTTC. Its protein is CASSYSRGYYGYTF.